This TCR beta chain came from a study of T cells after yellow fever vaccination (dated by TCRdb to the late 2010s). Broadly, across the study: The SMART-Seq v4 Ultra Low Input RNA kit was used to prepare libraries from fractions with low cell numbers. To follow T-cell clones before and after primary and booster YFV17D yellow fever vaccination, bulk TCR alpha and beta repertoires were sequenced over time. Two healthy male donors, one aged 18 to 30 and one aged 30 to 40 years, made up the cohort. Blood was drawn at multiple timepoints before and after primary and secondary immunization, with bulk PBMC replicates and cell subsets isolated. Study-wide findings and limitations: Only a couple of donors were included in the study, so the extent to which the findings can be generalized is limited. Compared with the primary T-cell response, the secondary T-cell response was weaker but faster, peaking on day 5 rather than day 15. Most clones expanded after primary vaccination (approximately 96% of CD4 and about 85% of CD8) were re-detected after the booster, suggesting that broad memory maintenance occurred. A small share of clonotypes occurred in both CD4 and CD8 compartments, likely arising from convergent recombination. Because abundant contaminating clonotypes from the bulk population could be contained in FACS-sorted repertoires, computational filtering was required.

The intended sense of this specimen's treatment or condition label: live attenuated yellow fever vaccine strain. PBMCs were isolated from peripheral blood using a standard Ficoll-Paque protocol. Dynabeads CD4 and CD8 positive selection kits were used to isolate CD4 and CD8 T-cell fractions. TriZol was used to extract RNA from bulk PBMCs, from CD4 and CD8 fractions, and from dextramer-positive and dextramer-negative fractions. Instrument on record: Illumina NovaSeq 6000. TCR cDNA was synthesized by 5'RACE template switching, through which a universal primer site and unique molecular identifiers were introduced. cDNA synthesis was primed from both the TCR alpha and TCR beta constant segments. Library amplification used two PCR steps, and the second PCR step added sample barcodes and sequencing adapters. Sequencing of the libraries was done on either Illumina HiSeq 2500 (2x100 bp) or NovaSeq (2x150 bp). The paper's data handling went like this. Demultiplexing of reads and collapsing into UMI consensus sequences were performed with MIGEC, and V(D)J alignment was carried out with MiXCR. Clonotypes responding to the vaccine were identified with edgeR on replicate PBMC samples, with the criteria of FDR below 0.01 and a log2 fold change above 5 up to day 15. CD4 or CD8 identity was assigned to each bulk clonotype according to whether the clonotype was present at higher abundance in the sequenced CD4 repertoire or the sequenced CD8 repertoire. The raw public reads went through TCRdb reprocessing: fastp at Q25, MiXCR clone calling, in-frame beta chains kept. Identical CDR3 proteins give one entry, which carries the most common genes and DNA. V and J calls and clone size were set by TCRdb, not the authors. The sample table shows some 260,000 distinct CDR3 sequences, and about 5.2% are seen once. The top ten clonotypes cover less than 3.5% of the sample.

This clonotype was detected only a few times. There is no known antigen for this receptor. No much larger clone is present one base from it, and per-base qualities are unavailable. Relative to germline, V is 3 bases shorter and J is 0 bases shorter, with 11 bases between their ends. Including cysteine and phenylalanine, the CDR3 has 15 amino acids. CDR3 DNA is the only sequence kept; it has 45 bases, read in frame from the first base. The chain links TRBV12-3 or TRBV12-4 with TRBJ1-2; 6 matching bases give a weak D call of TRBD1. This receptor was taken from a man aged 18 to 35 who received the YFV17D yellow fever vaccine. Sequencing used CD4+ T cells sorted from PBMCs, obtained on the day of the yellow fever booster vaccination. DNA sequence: TGTGCCAGCAGTTTTAGGACAGATACTAACTATGGCTACACCTTC. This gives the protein CASSFRTDTNYGYTF.